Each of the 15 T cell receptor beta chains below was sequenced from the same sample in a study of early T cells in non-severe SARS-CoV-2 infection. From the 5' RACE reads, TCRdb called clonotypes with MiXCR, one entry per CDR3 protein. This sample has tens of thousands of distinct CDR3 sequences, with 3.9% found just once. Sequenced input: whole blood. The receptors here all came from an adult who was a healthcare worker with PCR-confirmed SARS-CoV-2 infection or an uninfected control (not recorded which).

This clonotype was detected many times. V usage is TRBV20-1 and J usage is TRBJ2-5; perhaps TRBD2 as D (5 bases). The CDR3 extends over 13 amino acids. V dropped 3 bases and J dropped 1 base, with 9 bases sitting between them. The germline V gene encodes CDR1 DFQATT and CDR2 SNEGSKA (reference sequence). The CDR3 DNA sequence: TGCAGTGCTAGCGGAGGCGGCCAAGAGACCCAGTACTTC. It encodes CSASGGGQETQYF.

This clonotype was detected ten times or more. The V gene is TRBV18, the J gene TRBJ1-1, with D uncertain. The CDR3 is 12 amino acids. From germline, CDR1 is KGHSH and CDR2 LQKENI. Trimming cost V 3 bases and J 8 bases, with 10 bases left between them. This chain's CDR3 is CASSPRATEAFF. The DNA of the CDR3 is TGTGCCAGCTCACCCAGAGCGACCGAAGCTTTCTTT.

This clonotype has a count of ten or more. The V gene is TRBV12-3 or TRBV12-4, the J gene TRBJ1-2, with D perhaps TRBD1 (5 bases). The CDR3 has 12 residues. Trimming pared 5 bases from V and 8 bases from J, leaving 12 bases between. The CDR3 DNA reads TGTGCCAGCAGTCCCACCAGGGACGGCTACACCTTC. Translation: CASSPTRDGYTF.

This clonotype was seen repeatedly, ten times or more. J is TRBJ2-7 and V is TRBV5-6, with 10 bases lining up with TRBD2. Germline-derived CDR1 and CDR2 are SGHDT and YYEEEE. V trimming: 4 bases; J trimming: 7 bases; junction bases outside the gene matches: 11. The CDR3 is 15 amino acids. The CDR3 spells CASSRTSGSVWEQYV. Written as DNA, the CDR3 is TGTGCCAGCAGCCGGACTAGCGGCTCAGTTTGGGAGCAGTACGTC.

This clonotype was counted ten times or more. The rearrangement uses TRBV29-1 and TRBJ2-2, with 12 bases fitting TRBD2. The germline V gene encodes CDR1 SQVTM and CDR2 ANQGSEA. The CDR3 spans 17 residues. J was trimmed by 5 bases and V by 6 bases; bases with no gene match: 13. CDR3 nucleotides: TGCAGCGTGACAGAGGGAGGACTAGCGGGAATTACCGGGGAGCTGTTTTTT. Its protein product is CSVTEGGLAGITGELFF.

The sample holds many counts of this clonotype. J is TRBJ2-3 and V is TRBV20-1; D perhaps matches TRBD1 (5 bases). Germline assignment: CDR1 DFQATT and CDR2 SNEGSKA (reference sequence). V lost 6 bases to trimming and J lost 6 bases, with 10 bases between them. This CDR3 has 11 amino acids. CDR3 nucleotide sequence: TGCAGTGCGAAGAACAGGGATACGCAGTATTTT. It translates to CSAKNRDTQYF.

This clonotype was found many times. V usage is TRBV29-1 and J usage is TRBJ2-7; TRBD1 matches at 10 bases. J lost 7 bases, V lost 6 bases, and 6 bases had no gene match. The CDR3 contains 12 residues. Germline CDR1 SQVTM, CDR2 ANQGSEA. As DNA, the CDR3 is TGCAGCGTAAGACAGGGGGCGCGTGAGCAGTACTTC. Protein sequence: CSVRQGAREQYF.

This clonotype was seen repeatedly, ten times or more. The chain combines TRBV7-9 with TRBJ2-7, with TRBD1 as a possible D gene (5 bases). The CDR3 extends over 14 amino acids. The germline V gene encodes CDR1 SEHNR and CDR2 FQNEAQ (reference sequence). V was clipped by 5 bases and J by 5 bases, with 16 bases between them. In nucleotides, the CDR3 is TGTGCCAGCAGCCCCTCCAGGGTGCTTAACGAGCAGTACTTC. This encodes CASSPSRVLNEQYF.

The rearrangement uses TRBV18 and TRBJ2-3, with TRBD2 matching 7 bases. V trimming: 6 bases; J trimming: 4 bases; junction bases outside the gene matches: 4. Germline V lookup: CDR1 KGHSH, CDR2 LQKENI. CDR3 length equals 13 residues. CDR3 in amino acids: CASSPTSPDTQYF. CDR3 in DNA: TGTGCCAGCTCCCCGACTAGCCCAGATACGCAGTATTTT.

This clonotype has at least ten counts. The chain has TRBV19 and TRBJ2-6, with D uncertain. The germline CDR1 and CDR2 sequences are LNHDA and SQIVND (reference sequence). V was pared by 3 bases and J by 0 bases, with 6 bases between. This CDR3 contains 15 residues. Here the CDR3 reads CASSISGSGANVLTF. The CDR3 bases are TGTGCCAGTAGTATTTCGGGCTCTGGGGCCAACGTCCTGACTTTC.

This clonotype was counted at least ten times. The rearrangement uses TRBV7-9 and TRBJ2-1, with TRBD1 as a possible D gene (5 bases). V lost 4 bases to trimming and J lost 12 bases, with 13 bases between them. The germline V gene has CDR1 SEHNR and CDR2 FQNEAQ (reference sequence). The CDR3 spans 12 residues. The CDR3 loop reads CASSSRDSLQFF. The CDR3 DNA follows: TGTGCCAGCAGCTCTAGAGACAGTTTGCAGTTCTTC.

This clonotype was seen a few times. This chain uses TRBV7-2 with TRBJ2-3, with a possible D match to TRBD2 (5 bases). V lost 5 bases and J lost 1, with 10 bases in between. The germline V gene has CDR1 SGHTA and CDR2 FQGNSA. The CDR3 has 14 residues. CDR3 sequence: CASSPIGGTDTQYF. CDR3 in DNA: TGTGCCAGCAGCCCAATCGGGGGCACAGATACGCAGTATTTT.

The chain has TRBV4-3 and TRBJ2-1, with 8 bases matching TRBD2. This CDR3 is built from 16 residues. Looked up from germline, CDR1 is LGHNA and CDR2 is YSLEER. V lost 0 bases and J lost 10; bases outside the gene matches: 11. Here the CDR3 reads CASSQDASGRMREQFF. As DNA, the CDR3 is TGCGCCAGCAGCCAAGACGCCAGCGGGAGAATGCGGGAGCAGTTCTTC.

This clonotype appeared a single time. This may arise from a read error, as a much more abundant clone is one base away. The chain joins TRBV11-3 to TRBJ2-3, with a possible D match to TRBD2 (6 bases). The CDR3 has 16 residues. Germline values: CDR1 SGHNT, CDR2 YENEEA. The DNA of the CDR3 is TGTGCCAGCGGCTTGGTGCCGGGAGCAGGCACAGATACGCAGTATTTT. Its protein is CASGLVPGAGTDTQYF.

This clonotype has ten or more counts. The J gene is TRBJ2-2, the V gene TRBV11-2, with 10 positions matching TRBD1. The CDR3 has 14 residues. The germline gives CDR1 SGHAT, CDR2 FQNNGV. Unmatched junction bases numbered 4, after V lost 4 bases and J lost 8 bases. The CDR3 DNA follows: TGTGCCAGCAGCTGGACAGGGGGAACAGGGGAGCTGTTTTTT. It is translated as CASSWTGGTGELFF.